This entry concerns a single T cell receptor (beta chain). The antigen it recognizes is unknown. Qualities for individual bases were not recorded, and no much larger clone is one base off. Genomic DNA was extracted from sorted cells for sequencing of the TCRbeta CDR3 region. TCRbeta CDR3 regions were sequenced using the immunoSEQ Assay. This immuneACCESS table, as held by TCRdb, lists in-frame sequences with V and J called but not all clones. Of the missing ones, under half trace to an unresolved V gene in checked studies; the others have no known cause. The sample records tens of thousands of clones, 75% to 90% of which are singletons. The ten largest clones add up to 13% to 15% of the sample. The trial excluded patients who had a history of autoimmune disease or who were on systemic immunosuppression. In every dose cohort, peripheral blood was drawn for TCR sequencing at baseline, cycle 4 day 1, and cycle 7 day 1. The samples were taken from a phase I, first-in-human, multicenter, open-label dose-escalation trial of ivuxolimab. Adults with locally advanced or metastatic head and neck squamous cell, hepatocellular, melanoma or renal cell carcinoma were enrolled in the trial. Before TCR sequencing, CD4+ T cells and CD8+ T cells were sorted from peripheral blood as separate populations.

For CDR1 and CDR2, the germline V gene (reference sequence) lists LNHDA and SQIVND. The CDR3, cysteine through phenylalanine, is 14 amino acids long. The only DNA kept is the CDR3, 42 bases in frame from the first base. The germline V end is reduced by 7 bases and the J end by 5 bases; junction bases left unmatched: 6. These data come from a study of OX40 agonist ivuxolimab in advanced cancers. A note on the overall study: Ivuxolimab was a fully human IgG2 agonistic monoclonal antibody targeting the costimulatory receptor OX40 (CD134). Intravenous ivuxolimab was administered to patients every 2 weeks at six dose levels: 0.01, 0.1, 0.3, 1.5, 3 and 10 mg/kg. Among the approximately 50 dose-escalation patients, approximately 20 had hepatocellular carcinoma, 15 or so melanoma, 9 renal cell carcinoma and 9 head and neck cancer. In the dose-escalation cohort, 65% to 90% of patients were male, and the mean age was about 55 years, with a range of about 23 to 90. Prior anti-PD-1, anti-PD-L1 or anti-CTLA-4 therapy was permitted, and about 40% of dose-escalation patients had received checkpoint inhibitors. Partial responses were achieved by three dose-escalation patients, of whom one had hepatocellular carcinoma and two had cutaneous melanoma. The point of sequencing TCRbeta in the periphery was to test whether ivuxolimab changed TCR sequence diversity and drove clonal T-cell expansion. The paper reports the monotherapy dose-escalation portion (N = 52 patients) of the phase I ivuxolimab trial. Overall study results and their limits: At doses of 0.1 to 3.0 mg/kg, clonal expansion of both CD4+ and CD8+ blood T cells was observed from baseline to week 6. Low levels of normalized T-cell clonal expansion were also shown by some nonresponding patients. After ivuxolimab, more expanded clones were found on average in CD8+ T cells than in CD4+ T cells. The antigen specificity of the clonally expanded peripheral T cells was not determined. In the 0.1-3.0 mg/kg groups, partial responders had among the lowest normalized peripheral clonal expansion, particularly in CD8+ T cells.

The sequence joins TRBV19 to TRBJ2-2, with 8 middle bases fitting TRBD1. The clonotype was recovered from an adult with an advanced solid tumor such as melanoma, head and neck, liver or kidney cancer. The sample here was CD4+ or CD8+ T cells sorted from blood, taken in a trial of the OX40 agonist ivuxolimab. The CDR3: CASTQGAGTGELFF. The sequenced DNA: TGTGCCAGTACTCAGGGGGCTGGAACCGGGGAGCTGTTTTTT.